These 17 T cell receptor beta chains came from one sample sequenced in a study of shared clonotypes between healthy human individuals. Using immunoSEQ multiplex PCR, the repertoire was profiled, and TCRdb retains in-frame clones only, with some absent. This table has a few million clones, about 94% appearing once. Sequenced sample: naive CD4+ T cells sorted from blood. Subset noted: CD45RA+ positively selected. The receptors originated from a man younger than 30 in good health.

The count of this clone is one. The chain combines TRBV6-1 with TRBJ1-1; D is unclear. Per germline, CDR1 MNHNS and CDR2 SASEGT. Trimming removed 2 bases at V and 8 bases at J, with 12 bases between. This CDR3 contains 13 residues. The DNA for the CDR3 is TGTGCCAGCAGTGAATCCCGAAATTGGGAAGCTTTCTTT. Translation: CASSESRNWEAFF.

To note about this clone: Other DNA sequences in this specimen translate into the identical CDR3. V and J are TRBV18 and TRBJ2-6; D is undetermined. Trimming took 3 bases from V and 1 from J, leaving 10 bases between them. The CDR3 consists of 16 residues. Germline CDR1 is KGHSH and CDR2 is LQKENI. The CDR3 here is CASSPVSGSGANVLTF. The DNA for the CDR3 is TGTGCCAGCTCACCCGTGTCGGGTTCTGGGGCCAACGTCCTGACTTTC.

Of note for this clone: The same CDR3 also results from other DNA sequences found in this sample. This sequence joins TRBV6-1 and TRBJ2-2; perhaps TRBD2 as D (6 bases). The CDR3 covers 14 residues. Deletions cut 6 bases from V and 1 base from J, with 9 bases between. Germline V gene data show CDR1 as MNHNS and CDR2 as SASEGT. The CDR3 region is CASRPGLNTGELFF. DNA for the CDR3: TGTGCCAGCAGGCCGGGACTGAACACCGGGGAGCTGTTTTTT.

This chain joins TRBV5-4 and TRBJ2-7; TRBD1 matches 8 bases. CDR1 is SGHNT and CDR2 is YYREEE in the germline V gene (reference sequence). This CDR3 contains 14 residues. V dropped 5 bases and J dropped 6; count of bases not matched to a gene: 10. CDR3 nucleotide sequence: TGTGCCAGCAGTCGGACAGGGTTGACGAGCGAGCAGTACTTC. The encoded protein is CASSRTGLTSEQYF.

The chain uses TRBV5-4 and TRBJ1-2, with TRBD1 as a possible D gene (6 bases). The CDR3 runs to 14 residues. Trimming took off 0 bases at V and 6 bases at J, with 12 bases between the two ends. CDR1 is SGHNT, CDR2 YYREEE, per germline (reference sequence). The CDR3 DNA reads TGTGCCAGCAGCTTGGCCGGGGGGGCGGATGGCTACACCTTC. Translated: CASSLAGGADGYTF.

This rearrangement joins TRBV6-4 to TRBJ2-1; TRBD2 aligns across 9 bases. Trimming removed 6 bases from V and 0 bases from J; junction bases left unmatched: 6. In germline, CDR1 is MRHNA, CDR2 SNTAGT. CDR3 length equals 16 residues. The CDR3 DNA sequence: TGTGCCAGCAGCACGCGGGGGGGTGGCTCCTACAATGAGCAGTTCTTC. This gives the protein CASSTRGGGSYNEQFF.

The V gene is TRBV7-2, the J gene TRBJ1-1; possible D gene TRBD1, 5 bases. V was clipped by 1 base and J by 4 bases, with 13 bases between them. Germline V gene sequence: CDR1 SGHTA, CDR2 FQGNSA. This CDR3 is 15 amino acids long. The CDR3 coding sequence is TGTGCCAGCAGCTTAGTTCAGGGTGTAGGCACTGAAGCTTTCTTT. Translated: CASSLVQGVGTEAFF. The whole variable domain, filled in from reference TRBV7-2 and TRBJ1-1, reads GAGVSQSPSNKVTEKGKDVELRCDPISGHTALYWYRQSLGQGLEFLIYFQGNSAPDKSGLPSDRFSAERTGGSVSTLTIQRTQQEDSAVYLCASSLVQGVGTEAFFGQGTRLTVV.

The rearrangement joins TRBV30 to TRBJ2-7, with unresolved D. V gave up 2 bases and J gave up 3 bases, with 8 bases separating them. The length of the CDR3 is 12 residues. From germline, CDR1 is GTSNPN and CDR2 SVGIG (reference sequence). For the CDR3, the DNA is TGTGCCTGGAGTCTTGGGCTCTACGAGCAGTACTTC. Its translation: CAWSLGLYEQYF.

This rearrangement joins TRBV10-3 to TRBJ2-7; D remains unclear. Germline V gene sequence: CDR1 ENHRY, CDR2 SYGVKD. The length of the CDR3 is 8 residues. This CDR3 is CPPYEQYF. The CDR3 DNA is TGTCCTCCGTACGAGCAGTACTTC.

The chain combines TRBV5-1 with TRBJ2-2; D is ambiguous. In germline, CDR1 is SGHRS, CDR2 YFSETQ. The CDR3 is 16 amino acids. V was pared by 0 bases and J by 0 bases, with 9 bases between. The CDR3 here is CASSLDGGSNTGELFF. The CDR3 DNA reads TGCGCCAGCAGCTTGGATGGCGGATCGAACACCGGGGAGCTGTTTTTT.

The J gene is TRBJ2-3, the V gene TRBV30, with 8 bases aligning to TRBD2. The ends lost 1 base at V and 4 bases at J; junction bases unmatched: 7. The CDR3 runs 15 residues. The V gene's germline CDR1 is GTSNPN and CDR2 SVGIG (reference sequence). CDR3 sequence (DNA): TGTGCCTGGAGTGACGCCGGGGGGGCAGCAGATACGCAGTATTTT. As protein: CAWSDAGGAADTQYF. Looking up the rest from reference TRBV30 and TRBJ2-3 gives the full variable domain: SQTIHQWPATLVQPVGSPLSLECTVEGTSNPNLYWYRQAAGRGLQLLFYSVGIGQISSEVPQNLSASRPQDRQFILSSKKLLLSDSGFYLCAWSDAGGAADTQYFGPGTRLTVL.

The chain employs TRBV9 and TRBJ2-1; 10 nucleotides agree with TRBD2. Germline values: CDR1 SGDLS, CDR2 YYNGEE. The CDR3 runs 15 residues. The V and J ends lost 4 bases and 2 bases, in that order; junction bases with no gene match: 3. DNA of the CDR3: TGTGCCAGCAGCAATGGACTAGCGGCCTACAATGAGCAGTTCTTC. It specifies CASSNGLAAYNEQFF. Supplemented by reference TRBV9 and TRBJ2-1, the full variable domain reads DSGVTQTPKHLITATGQRVTLRCSPRSGDLSVYWYQQSLDQGLQFLIQYYNGEERAKGNILERFSAQQFPDLHSELNLSSLELGDSALYFCASSNGLAAYNEQFFGPGTRLTVL.

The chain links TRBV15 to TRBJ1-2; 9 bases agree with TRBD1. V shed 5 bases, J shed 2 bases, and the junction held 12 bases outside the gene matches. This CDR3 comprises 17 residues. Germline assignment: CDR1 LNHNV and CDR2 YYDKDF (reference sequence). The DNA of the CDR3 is TGTGCCACCAGCTCCCGTCAGGCACAGGGGGCGAACTATGGCTACACCTTC. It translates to CATSSRQAQGANYGYTF.

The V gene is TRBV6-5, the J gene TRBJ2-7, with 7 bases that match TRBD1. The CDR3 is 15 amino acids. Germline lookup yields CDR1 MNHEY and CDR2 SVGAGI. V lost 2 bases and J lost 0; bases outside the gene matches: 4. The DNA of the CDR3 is TGTGCCAGCAGTTACCTGGACAGGAGCTCCTACGAGCAGTACTTC. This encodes CASSYLDRSSYEQYF.

The CDR3 DNA is TGTGCCAGCAGGTTACAGGGAGGAGCTTTCTTT. Encoded protein: CASRLQGGAFF. J is TRBJ1-1 and V is TRBV11-2; D perhaps matches TRBD1 (6 bases). Looked up from germline, CDR1 is SGHAT and CDR2 is FQNNGV. The V end was cut by 6 bases, the J end by 10 bases, with 12 bases between. The CDR3 runs 11 residues.

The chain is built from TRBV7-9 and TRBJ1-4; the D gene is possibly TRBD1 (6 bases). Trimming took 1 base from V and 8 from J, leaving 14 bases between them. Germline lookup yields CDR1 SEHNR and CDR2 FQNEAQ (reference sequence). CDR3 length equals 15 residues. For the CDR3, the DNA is TGTGCCAGCAGCTTAGGAAGGGGGGTTCAAGAAAAACTGTTTTTT. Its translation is CASSLGRGVQEKLFF.

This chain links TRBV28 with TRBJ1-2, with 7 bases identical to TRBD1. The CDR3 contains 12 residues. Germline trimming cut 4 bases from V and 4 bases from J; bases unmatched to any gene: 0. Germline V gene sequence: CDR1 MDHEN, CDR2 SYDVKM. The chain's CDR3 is CASSWDSYGYTF. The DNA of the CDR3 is TGTGCCAGCAGTTGGGACAGCTATGGCTACACCTTC.